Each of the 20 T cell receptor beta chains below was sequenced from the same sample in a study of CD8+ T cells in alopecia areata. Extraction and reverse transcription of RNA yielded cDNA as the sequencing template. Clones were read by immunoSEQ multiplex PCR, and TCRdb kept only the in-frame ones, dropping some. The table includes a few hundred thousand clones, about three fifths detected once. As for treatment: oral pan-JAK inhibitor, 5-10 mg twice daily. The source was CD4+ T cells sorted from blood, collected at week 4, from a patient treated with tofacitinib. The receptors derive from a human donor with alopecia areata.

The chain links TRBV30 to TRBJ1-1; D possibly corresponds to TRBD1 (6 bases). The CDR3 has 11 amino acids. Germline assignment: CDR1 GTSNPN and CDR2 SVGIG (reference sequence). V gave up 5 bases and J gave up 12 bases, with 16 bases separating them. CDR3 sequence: CAWLTGSETFF. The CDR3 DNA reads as TGTGCCTGGCTAACAGGGAGTGAGACTTTCTTT.

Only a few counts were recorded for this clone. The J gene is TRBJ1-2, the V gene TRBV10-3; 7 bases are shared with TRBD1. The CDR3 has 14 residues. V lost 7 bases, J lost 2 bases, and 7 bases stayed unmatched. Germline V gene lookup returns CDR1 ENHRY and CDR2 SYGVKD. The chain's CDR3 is CAITRDSKNYGYTF. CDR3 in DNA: TGTGCCATCACTCGGGACAGCAAAAACTATGGCTACACCTTC.

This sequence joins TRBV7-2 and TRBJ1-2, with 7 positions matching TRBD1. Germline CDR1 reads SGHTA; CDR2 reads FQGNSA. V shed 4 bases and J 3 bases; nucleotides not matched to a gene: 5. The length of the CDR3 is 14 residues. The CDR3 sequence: CASSSGDSYYGYTF. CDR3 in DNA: TGTGCCAGCAGCTCAGGGGACAGCTACTATGGCTACACCTTC.

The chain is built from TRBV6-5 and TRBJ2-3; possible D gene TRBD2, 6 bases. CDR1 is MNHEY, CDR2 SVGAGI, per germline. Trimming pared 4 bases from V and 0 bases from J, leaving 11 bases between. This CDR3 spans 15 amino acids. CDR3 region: CASSWAGTSTDTQYF. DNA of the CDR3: TGTGCCAGCAGTTGGGCCGGGACTAGCACAGATACGCAGTATTTT.

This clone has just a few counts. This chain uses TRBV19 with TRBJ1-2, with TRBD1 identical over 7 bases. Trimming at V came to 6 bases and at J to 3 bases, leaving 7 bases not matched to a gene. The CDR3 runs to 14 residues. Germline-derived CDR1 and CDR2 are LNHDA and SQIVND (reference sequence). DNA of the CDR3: TGTGCCAGTAGCCTCAATACAGGGGACTATGGCTACACCTTC. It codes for CASSLNTGDYGYTF.

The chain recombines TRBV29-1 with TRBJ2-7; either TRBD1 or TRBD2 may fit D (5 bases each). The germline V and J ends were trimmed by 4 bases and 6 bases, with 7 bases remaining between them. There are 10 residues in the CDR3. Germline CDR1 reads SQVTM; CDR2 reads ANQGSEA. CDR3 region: CSVGGSEQYF. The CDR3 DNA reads TGCAGCGTTGGGGGGAGCGAGCAGTACTTC.

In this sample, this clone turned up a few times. The CDR3 here is CASSLDSSYNSPLHF. The DNA of the CDR3 is TGTGCCAGCAGCTTGGACAGCTCCTATAATTCACCCCTCCACTTT. The chain employs TRBV11-2 and TRBJ1-6; a possible D gene is TRBD1 (6 bases). The CDR3 has 15 residues. Germline V gene sequence: CDR1 SGHAT, CDR2 FQNNGV. Between the trimmed V and J ends, which lost 3 bases and 0 bases, there was a span of 6 bases.

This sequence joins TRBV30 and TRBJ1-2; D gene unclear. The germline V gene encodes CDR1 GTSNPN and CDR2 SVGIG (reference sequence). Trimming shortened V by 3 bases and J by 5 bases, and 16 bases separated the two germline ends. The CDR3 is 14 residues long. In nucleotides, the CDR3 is TGTGCCTGGAGGGCAGGACCCACTTCTTATGGCTACACCTTC. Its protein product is CAWRAGPTSYGYTF. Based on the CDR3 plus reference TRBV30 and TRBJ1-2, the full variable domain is SQTIHQWPATLVQPVGSPLSLECTVEGTSNPNLYWYRQAAGRGLQLLFYSVGIGQISSEVPQNLSASRPQDRQFILSSKKLLLSDSGFYLCAWRAGPTSYGYTFGSGTRLTVV.

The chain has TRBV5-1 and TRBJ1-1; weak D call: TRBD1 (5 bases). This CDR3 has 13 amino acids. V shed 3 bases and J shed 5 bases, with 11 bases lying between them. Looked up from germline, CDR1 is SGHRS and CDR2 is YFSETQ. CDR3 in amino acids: CASSWERGTEAFF. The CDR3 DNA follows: TGCGCCAGCAGCTGGGAGAGGGGAACTGAAGCTTTCTTT.

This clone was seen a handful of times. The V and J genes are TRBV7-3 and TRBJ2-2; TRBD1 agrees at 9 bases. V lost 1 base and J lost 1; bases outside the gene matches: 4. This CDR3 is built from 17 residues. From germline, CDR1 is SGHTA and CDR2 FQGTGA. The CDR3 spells CASSLRGQGLNTGELFF. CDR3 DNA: TGTGCCAGCAGCTTAAGGGGACAGGGATTGAACACCGGGGAGCTGTTTTTT.

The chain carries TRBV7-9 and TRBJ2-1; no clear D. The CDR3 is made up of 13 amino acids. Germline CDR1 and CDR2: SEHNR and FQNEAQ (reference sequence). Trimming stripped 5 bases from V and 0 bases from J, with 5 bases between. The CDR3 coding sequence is TGTGCCAGCAGCCCCAGCTCCTACAATGAGCAGTTCTTC. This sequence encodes CASSPSSYNEQFF.

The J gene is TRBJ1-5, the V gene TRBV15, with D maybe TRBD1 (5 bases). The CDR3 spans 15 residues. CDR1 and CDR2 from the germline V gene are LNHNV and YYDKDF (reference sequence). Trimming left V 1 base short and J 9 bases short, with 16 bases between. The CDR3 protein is CATSRATGLASPQHF. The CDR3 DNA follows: TGTGCCACCAGCAGAGCTACAGGCCTGGCATCGCCCCAGCATTTT.

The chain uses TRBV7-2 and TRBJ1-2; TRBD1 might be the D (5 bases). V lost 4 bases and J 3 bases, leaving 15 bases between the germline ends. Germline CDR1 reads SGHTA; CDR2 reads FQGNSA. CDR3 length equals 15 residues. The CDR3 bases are TGTGCCAGCAGCTACCACCCAGACAGATACTATGGCTACACCTTC. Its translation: CASSYHPDRYYGYTF.

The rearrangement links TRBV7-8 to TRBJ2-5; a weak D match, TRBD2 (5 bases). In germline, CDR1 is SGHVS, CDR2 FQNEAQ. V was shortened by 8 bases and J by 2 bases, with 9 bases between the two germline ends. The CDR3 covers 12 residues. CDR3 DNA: TGTGCCAGCGGCGGGTATCAAGAGACCCAGTACTTC. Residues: CASGGYQETQYF.

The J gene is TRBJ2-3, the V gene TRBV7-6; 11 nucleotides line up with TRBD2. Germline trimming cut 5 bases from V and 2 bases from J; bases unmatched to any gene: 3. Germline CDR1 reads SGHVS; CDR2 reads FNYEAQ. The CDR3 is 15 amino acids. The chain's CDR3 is CASSPGLAATDTQYF. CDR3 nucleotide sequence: TGTGCCAGCAGCCCGGGACTAGCGGCCACAGATACGCAGTATTTT.

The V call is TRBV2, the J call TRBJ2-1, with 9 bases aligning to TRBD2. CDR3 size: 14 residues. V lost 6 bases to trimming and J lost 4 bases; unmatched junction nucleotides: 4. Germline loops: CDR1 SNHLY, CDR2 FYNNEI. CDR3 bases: TGTGCCAGCAGCGGACTAGCGACTTACAATGAGCAGTTCTTC. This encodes CASSGLATYNEQFF.

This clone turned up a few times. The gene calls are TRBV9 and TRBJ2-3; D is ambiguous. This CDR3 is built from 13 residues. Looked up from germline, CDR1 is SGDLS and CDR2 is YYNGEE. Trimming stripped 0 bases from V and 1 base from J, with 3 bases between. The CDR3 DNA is TGTGCCAGCAGCGTAGTCGGCACAGATACGCAGTATTTT. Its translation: CASSVVGTDTQYF.

CDR3 region: CAWTENSNQPQHF. The CDR3 DNA sequence: TGTGCCTGGACAGAGAATAGCAATCAGCCCCAGCATTTT. The chain links TRBV30 to TRBJ1-5; D not resolved. CDR3 length equals 13 residues. V lost 4 bases to trimming and J lost 0 bases, with 7 bases between them. Germline-derived CDR1 and CDR2 are GTSNPN and SVGIG (reference sequence). The full variable domain, completed using reference TRBV30 and TRBJ1-5, is SQTIHQWPATLVQPVGSPLSLECTVEGTSNPNLYWYRQAAGRGLQLLFYSVGIGQISSEVPQNLSASRPQDRQFILSSKKLLLSDSGFYLCAWTENSNQPQHFGDGTRLSIL.

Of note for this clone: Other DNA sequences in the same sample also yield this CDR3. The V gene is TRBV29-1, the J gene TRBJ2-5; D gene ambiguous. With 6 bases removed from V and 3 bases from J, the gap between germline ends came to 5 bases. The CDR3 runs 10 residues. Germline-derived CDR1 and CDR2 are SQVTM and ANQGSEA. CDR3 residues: CSVREETQYF. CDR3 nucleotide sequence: TGCAGCGTGAGAGAAGAGACCCAGTACTTC.

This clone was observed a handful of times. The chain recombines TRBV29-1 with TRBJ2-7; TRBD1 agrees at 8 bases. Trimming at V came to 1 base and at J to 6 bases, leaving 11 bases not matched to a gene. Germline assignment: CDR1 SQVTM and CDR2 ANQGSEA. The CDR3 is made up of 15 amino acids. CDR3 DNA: TGCAGCGTTGAAGGTGTTCGCCAGGGGGCACTCGAGCAGTACTTC. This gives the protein CSVEGVRQGALEQYF.